This T cell receptor (beta chain) was sequenced in a study of T-cell reconstitution after alpha-beta-depleted transplantation in children. This clonotype was counted many times. Unique molecular identifiers tagged the TCRbeta library. TCRdb called the PCR reads again in MiXCR, with one record for every CDR3 protein. This sample has over 150,000 distinct CDR3 sequences, with approximately 7% found just once. Germline CDR1 and CDR2: SGDLS and YYNGEE. V was clipped by 3 bases and J by 0 bases, with 0 bases between them. The CDR3 is 12 residues long. This sample comprised PBMCs from the stem cell graft donor, obtained from the stem cell graft. The source of this sequence is a human donor who donated a stem cell graft to a child with Wiskott-Aldrich syndrome. The V call is TRBV9, the J call TRBJ2-2, with D unresolved. CDR3: CASSANTGELFF. The CDR3 nucleotides are TGTGCCAGCAGCGCGAACACCGGGGAGCTGTTTTTT.